This entry concerns a single TCR beta chain. The sample originates from a study of breast tumors, draining lymph nodes, adjacent tissues. TCRdb re-called the multiplex PCR reads with MiXCR, one entry per CDR3 protein. Seen here are about 130,000 distinct CDR3 sequences, around 24% observed once, and the top ten hold just over 2.5%. Samples came from axillary lymph nodes draining the breast cancer. CDR1 is DFQATT, CDR2 SNEGSKA, per germline (reference sequence). Deletions cut 7 bases from V and 2 bases from J, with 24 bases between. The length of the CDR3 is 16 residues. The V call is TRBV20-1, the J call TRBJ2-7, with a possible D match to TRBD2 (6 bases). This sequence was found in a female donor with breast cancer. Some clones in this sample may be carry-over from other donors' samples. Sequenced input: axillary lymph node tissue. In nucleotides, the CDR3 is TGCAGTGTCAGAGATCGAGGAGGGGAAAGGCCCTACGAGCAGTACTTC. This encodes CSVRDRGGERPYEQYF.